This paragraph reports one TCR beta chain. The data are from a study of blood T cells in healthy people across ages. This CDR3 has 12 amino acids. Trimming removed 7 bases at V and 11 bases at J, with 20 bases between. Germline CDR1 SQVTM, CDR2 ANQGSEA. With a J-beta primer mix and a sample-barcoded 5' primer, a second PCR ran roughly 6 to 11 cycles. TCRdb passed the 5' RACE reads through MiXCR, listing each CDR3 protein once. The top ten clones hold roughly 23% of a sample with roughly 1.9 million distinct CDR3 sequences, 35% to 50% of them seen once. The sample comprised blood. The chain uses TRBV29-1 and TRBJ2-5, with D possibly being TRBD2 (7 bases). The TCR sequence derives from a human donor in good health. The CDR3 DNA is TGCAGCGGATCTAGCGGAGGGGGATTTCAGTACTTC. This codes for CSGSSGGGFQYF.